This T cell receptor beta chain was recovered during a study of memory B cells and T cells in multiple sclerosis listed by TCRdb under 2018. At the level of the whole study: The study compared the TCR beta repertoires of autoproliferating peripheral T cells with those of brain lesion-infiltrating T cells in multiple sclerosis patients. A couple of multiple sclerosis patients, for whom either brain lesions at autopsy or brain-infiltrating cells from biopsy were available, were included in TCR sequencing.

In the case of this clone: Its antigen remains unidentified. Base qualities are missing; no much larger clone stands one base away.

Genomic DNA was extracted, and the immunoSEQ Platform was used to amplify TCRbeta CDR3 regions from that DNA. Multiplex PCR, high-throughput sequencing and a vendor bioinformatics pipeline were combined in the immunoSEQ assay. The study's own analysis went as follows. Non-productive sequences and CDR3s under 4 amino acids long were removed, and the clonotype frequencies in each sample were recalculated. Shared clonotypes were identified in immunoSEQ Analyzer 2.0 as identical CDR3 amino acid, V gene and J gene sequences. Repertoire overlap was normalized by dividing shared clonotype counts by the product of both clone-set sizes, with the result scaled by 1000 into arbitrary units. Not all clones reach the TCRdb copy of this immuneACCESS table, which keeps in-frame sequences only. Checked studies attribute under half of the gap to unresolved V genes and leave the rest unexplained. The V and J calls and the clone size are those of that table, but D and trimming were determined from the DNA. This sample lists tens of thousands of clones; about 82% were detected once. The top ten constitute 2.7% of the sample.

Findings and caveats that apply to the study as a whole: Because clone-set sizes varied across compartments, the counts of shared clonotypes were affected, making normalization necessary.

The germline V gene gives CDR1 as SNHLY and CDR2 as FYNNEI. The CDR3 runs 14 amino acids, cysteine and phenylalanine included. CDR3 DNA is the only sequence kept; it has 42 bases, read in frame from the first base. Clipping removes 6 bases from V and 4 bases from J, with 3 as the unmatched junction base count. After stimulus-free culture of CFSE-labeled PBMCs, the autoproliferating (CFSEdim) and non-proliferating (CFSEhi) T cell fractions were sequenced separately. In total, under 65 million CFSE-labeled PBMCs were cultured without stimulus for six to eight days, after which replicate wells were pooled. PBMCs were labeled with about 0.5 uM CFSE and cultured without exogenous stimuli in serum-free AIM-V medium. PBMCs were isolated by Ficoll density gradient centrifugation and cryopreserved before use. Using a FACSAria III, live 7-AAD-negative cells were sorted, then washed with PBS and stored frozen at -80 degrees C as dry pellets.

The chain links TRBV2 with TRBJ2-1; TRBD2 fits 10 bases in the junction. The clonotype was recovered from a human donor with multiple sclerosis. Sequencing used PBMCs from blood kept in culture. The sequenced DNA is TGTGCCAGCAGGGGGACTAGCGTATACAATGAGCAGTTCTTC. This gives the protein CASRGTSVYNEQFF.